Below, 30 T cell receptor beta chains from the same sample are listed, as sequenced in a study of blood T cell repertoires in COVID-19. Clones were sequenced by immunoSEQ multiplex PCR, and TCRdb holds only the in-frame ones, with some missing. The repertoire holds some 120,000 clones, with around 87% as singletons. The material sequenced was peripheral blood. The receptors originated from a woman aged 55-70 years with acute or convalescent COVID-19.

The J gene is TRBJ1-1, the V gene TRBV10-3; D may be TRBD1 (6 bases). V shed 3 bases and J shed 1 base, with 9 bases lying between them. The CDR3 consists of 14 residues. Germline CDR1 and CDR2: ENHRY and SYGVKD. CDR3 in DNA: TGTGCCATCAGTGAAGCAGGGGCGAACACTGAAGCTTTCTTT. Its protein product is CAISEAGANTEAFF.

The CDR3 nucleotides read TGTGCCACCCGCGGGGACACTGAAGCTTTCTTT. Translating gives CATRGDTEAFF. The chain carries TRBV6-5 and TRBJ1-1, with unresolved D. This CDR3 comprises 11 residues. CDR1 and CDR2 (germline): MNHEY, SVGAGI. With 10 bases removed from V and 3 bases from J, the gap between germline ends came to 9 bases.

This clone showed up just once. The chain is built from TRBV20-1 and TRBJ1-2; D possibly corresponds to TRBD1 (5 bases). Between the trimmed V and J ends, which lost 3 bases and 7 bases, there was a span of 15 bases. Germline-derived CDR1 and CDR2 are DFQATT and SNEGSKA (reference sequence). This CDR3 is built from 13 residues. The CDR3 here is CSASEGQAVGYTF. CDR3 in DNA: TGCAGTGCTAGTGAGGGGCAGGCGGTTGGCTACACCTTC.

This clone was seen only a few times. The chain combines TRBV5-1 with TRBJ1-4; TRBD1 is a possible D gene (6 bases). Germline CDR1 SGHRS, CDR2 YFSETQ. This CDR3 has 15 amino acids. Trimming pared 2 bases from V and 2 bases from J, leaving 10 bases between. DNA for the CDR3: TGCGCCAGCAGCTTACAGGGAACTACTAATGAAAAACTGTTTTTT. This codes for CASSLQGTTNEKLFF. Full variable domain (missing parts from reference TRBV5-1 and TRBJ1-4): KAGVTQTPRYLIKTRGQQVTLSCSPISGHRSVSWYQQTPGQGLQFLFEYFSETQRNKGNFPGRFSGRQFSNSRSEMNVSTLELGDSALYLCASSLQGTTNEKLFFGSGTQLSVL.

J is TRBJ2-2 and V is TRBV2; D is undetermined. This CDR3 is built from 13 residues. From germline, CDR1 is SNHLY and CDR2 FYNNEI. Trimming took off 4 bases at V and 1 base at J, with 4 bases between the two ends. In DNA form, the CDR3 reads TGTGCCAGCAGTGCCCAGAACACCGGGGAGCTGTTTTTT. It codes for CASSAQNTGELFF.

CDR3 in amino acids: CASSFEGARSSYNSPLHF. The DNA for the CDR3 is TGTGCCAGCAGTTTTGAGGGGGCGCGGAGCTCCTATAATTCACCCCTCCACTTT. V usage is TRBV28 and J usage is TRBJ1-6; 7 bases line up with TRBD1. The CDR3 is made up of 18 amino acids. Losses at the gene ends were 3 bases for V and 0 bases for J; bases not matched to a gene: 8. The germline V gene encodes CDR1 MDHEN and CDR2 SYDVKM. Looking up the rest from reference TRBV28 and TRBJ1-6 gives the full variable domain: DVKVTQSSRYLVKRTGEKVFLECVQDMDHENMFWYRQDPGLGLRLIYFSYDVKMKEKGDIPEGYSVSREKKERFSLILESASTNQTSMYLCASSFEGARSSYNSPLHFGNGTRLTVT.

In its sample, this clone was seen a few times. Other DNA sequences in this specimen translate into the identical CDR3. The J gene is TRBJ2-2, the V gene TRBV5-4, with D possibly matching TRBD2 (6 bases). Germline V gene sequence: CDR1 SGHNT, CDR2 YYREEE (reference sequence). This CDR3 spans 13 amino acids. Trimming took 4 bases from V and 4 from J, leaving 8 bases between them. CDR3 nucleotide sequence: TGTGCCAGCAGCAGGGACTCCACCGGGGAGCTGTTTTTT. It is translated as CASSRDSTGELFF.

J is TRBJ1-1 and V is TRBV19; D remains ambiguous. The germline V gene has CDR1 LNHDA and CDR2 SQIVND (reference sequence). V was trimmed by 8 bases and J by 2 bases, leaving 9 bases between them. The CDR3 contains 12 residues. CDR3 sequence reads: CASGPGNTEAFF. In nucleotides, the CDR3 is TGTGCCAGTGGCCCGGGTAACACTGAAGCTTTCTTT.

The sample holds a few counts of this clone. The V gene is TRBV10-2, the J gene TRBJ1-5, with a weak D call TRBD1 (6 bases). The germline V and J ends were trimmed by 6 bases and 2 bases, with 11 bases remaining between them. The CDR3 covers 14 residues. The germline V gene has CDR1 WSHSY and CDR2 SAAADI. The chain's CDR3 is CASSRQAGNQPQHF. The CDR3 DNA follows: TGCGCCAGCAGCCGACAGGCAGGCAATCAGCCCCAGCATTTT.

The chain has TRBV29-1 and TRBJ2-7, with D hard to call. The CDR3 runs 13 residues. Trimming left V 7 bases short and J 5 bases short, with 18 bases between. Germline V gives CDR1 SQVTM, CDR2 ANQGSEA. CDR3 protein: CSARTMDFDEQYF. The CDR3 DNA sequence: TGCAGCGCAAGAACTATGGATTTTGACGAGCAGTACTTC.

The rearrangement uses TRBV28 and TRBJ2-3, with a weak D call TRBD2 (5 bases). Germline loops: CDR1 MDHEN, CDR2 SYDVKM. V gave up 6 bases and J gave up 2 bases, with 12 bases separating them. CDR3 size: 14 residues. For the CDR3, the DNA is TGTGCCAGCAGCCTCTCGGGGAACACAGATACGCAGTATTTT. Translating it yields CASSLSGNTDTQYF.

This chain connects TRBV19 to TRBJ2-1; 9 bases line up with TRBD2. V trimming: 6 bases; J trimming: 0 bases; junction bases outside the gene matches: 18. This CDR3 region has 20 residues. Germline CDR1 is LNHDA and CDR2 is SQIVND (reference sequence). DNA of the CDR3: TGTGCCAGTAGCCCGGGCGGGGGGGACTACGGAGTGGGCTCCTACAATGAGCAGTTCTTC. The encoded protein is CASSPGGGDYGVGSYNEQFF.

This chain connects TRBV15 to TRBJ2-7, with TRBD2 matching over 11 bases. The V gene's germline CDR1 is LNHNV and CDR2 YYDKDF (reference sequence). The ends lost 1 base at V and 4 bases at J; junction bases unmatched: 3. The CDR3 totals 15 residues. The CDR3 sequence is CATSRGGTSGYEQYF. CDR3 DNA: TGTGCCACCAGCAGAGGGGGGACTAGCGGATACGAGCAGTACTTC.

CDR3 region: CATSEDNTDTQYF. DNA for the CDR3: TGTGCCACCAGTGAGGACAACACAGATACGCAGTATTTT. The chain employs TRBV24-1 and TRBJ2-3; weak D call: TRBD1 (5 bases). Germline lookup yields CDR1 KGHDR and CDR2 SFDVKD. The CDR3 length is 13 residues. The V gene lost 4 bases and the J gene lost 2 bases, with 6 bases spanning the gap.

The chain links TRBV11-3 to TRBJ2-1; no firm D call. Trimming removed 5 bases from V and 2 bases from J, with 13 bases in between. Germline V gene sequence: CDR1 SGHNT, CDR2 YENEEA. The CDR3 extends over 15 amino acids. CDR3 protein: CASSQHPTPYNEQFF. DNA for the CDR3: TGTGCCAGCAGCCAACACCCGACACCCTACAATGAGCAGTTCTTC. The entire variable domain, with the rest obtained from reference TRBV11-3 and TRBJ2-1, is as follows: EAGVVQSPRYKIIEKKQPVAFWCNPISGHNTLYWYLQNLGQGPELLIRYENEEAVDDSQLPKDRFSAERLKGVDSTLKIQPAELGDSAVYLCASSQHPTPYNEQFFGPGTRLTVL.

This clone has a handful of counts. This chain joins TRBV27 and TRBJ1-1; 7 nucleotides agree with TRBD1. From germline, CDR1 is MNHEY and CDR2 SMNVEV (reference sequence). Trimming cost V 4 bases and J 7 bases; bases outside gene matches: 6. This CDR3 contains 13 residues. The CDR3 region has the DNA TGTGCCAGCAGTTCTTACGGACAGGATGAAGCTTTCTTT. Translation: CASSSYGQDEAFF.

The chain couples TRBV5-1 to TRBJ2-7; D is perhaps TRBD1 (6 bases). The germline V gene has CDR1 SGHRS and CDR2 YFSETQ. V dropped 6 bases and J dropped 5 bases, with 21 bases sitting between them. This CDR3 spans 15 amino acids. Here the CDR3 reads CASKGGGGPSDEQYF. CDR3 DNA: TGCGCCAGCAAAGGGGGTGGGGGACCGTCGGACGAGCAGTACTTC.

This chain joins TRBV29-1 and TRBJ1-1; D is ambiguous. Germline loops: CDR1 SQVTM, CDR2 ANQGSEA. This CDR3 has 12 amino acids. CDR3: CSAKGGWTEAFF. The CDR3 coding sequence is TGCAGTGCCAAGGGAGGATGGACTGAAGCTTTCTTT.

This chain links TRBV19 with TRBJ2-3, with D possibly matching TRBD2 (6 bases). Germline V gene lookup returns CDR1 LNHDA and CDR2 SQIVND (reference sequence). V was clipped by 5 bases and J by 2 bases, with 8 bases between them. The CDR3 is 13 residues long. The CDR3 here is CASSPGVTDTQYF. In DNA, the CDR3 is TGTGCCAGTAGTCCGGGGGTCACAGATACGCAGTATTTT.

This chain uses TRBV18 with TRBJ1-2, with a weak D call TRBD1 (5 bases). This CDR3 has 14 residues. CDR1 is KGHSH and CDR2 is LQKENI in the germline V gene. Trimming shortened V by 2 bases and J by 2 bases, and 9 bases separated the two germline ends. This CDR3 reads CASSPSTENYGYTF. In nucleotides, the CDR3 is TGTGCCAGCTCACCATCGACAGAGAACTATGGCTACACCTTC. Together with reference TRBV18 and TRBJ1-2, the CDR3 gives the full variable domain: NAGVMQNPRHLVRRRGQEARLRCSPMKGHSHVYWYRQLPEEGLKFMVYLQKENIIDESGMPKERFSAEFPKEGPSILRIQQVVRGDSAAYFCASSPSTENYGYTFGSGTRLTVV.

This rearrangement joins TRBV9 to TRBJ1-1; D is perhaps TRBD1 (5 bases). V lost 0 bases, J lost 4 bases, and 10 bases lay in between. The CDR3 runs to 14 residues. Germline-derived CDR1 and CDR2 are SGDLS and YYNGEE. The CDR3 protein is CASSVGGQGTEAFF. DNA of the CDR3: TGTGCCAGCAGCGTAGGAGGTCAGGGCACTGAAGCTTTCTTT.

This chain connects TRBV27 to TRBJ2-2, with D hard to call. The CDR3 runs 15 residues. Trimming took off 8 bases at V and 0 bases at J, with 13 bases between the two ends. CDR1 and CDR2 from the germline V gene are MNHEY and SMNVEV (reference sequence). The CDR3 here is CASSPTFTNTGELFF. CDR3 in DNA: TGTGCCAGCTCGCCAACTTTTACGAACACCGGGGAGCTGTTTTTT.

The chain has TRBV6-1 and TRBJ1-2, with D perhaps matching TRBD1 (5 bases). Trimming removed 6 bases from V and 6 bases from J, with 23 bases in between. This CDR3 region has 16 residues. CDR1 is MNHNS and CDR2 is SASEGT in the germline V gene. The CDR3 coding sequence is TGTGCCAGCAGCGAAAGGCAGGGAGGGTCAGGTGATGGCTACACCTTC. Translation gives CASSERQGGSGDGYTF.

The chain is built from TRBV2 and TRBJ2-3; 7 nucleotides agree with TRBD1. Germline loops: CDR1 SNHLY, CDR2 FYNNEI. The CDR3 contains 15 residues. J gave up 1 base and V 3 bases, and 4 bases lay outside the gene matches. Here the CDR3 reads CASSDLTGGTDTQYF. The CDR3 DNA follows: TGTGCCAGCAGTGATTTAACAGGGGGCACAGATACGCAGTATTTT.

The chain links TRBV28 to TRBJ1-2, with D perhaps TRBD1 (5 bases). Looked up from germline, CDR1 is MDHEN and CDR2 is SYDVKM. Trimming shortened V by 3 bases and J by 6 bases, and 11 bases separated the two germline ends. The CDR3 is 13 residues long. The CDR3 bases are TGTGCCAGCAGTTTGGCGGGGGAGGATGGCTACACCTTC. Translation gives CASSLAGEDGYTF.

V and J are TRBV2 and TRBJ2-2; 7 nucleotides line up with TRBD2. The CDR3 contains 16 residues. Germline trimming cut 7 bases from V and 6 bases from J; bases unmatched to any gene: 14. The germline V gene has CDR1 SNHLY and CDR2 FYNNEI. As DNA, the CDR3 is TGTGCCAGCATGACCCGGAGACTAGCTTACCCCGGGGAGCTGTTTTTT. Translation: CASMTRRLAYPGELFF.

The chain combines TRBV7-9 with TRBJ2-3; the D gene is possibly TRBD1 (6 bases). The V and J ends lost 3 bases and 8 bases respectively, with 9 bases between them. The germline V gene encodes CDR1 SEHNR and CDR2 FQNEAQ (reference sequence). This CDR3 has 12 amino acids. The CDR3 region is CASSFPGVTQYF. The CDR3 DNA reads TGTGCCAGCAGCTTCCCAGGGGTTACGCAGTATTTT. Looking up the rest from reference TRBV7-9 and TRBJ2-3 gives the full variable domain: DTGVSQNPRHKITKRGQNVTFRCDPISEHNRLYWYRQTLGQGPEFLTYFQNEAQLEKSRLLSDRFSAERPKGSFSTLEIQRTEQGDSAMYLCASSFPGVTQYFGPGTRLTVL.

The chain uses TRBV6-6 and TRBJ1-6; 7 nucleotides line up with TRBD1. CDR3 size: 15 residues. The V and J ends lost 1 base and 5 bases, in that order; junction bases with no gene match: 2. Looked up from germline, CDR1 is MNHNY and CDR2 is SVGAGI (reference sequence). The CDR3 region has the DNA TGTGCCAGCAGTTACTTGGGACAGAATAATTCACCCCTCCACTTT. Protein product: CASSYLGQNNSPLHF.

The chain carries TRBV2 and TRBJ1-1, with 8 bases fitting TRBD1. J was trimmed by 1 base and V by 7 bases; bases with no gene match: 8. The germline V gene has CDR1 SNHLY and CDR2 FYNNEI. This CDR3 is 15 amino acids long. The CDR3 coding sequence is TGTGCCAGCAAAGACAGGGGAGGGCGGAACACTGAAGCTTTCTTT. This encodes CASKDRGGRNTEAFF.

This clone was counted between two and nine times. The V gene is TRBV4-1, the J gene TRBJ1-2; D not resolved. CDR1 MGHRA and CDR2 YSYEKL come from the germline V gene. The length of the CDR3 is 15 residues. The ends were cut back, 0 bases at V and 4 bases at J, with 12 bases in the middle. The CDR3 DNA sequence: TGCGCCAGCAGCCAAGAGCGTAGCGGAGGCTATGGCTACACCTTC. This codes for CASSQERSGGYGYTF.